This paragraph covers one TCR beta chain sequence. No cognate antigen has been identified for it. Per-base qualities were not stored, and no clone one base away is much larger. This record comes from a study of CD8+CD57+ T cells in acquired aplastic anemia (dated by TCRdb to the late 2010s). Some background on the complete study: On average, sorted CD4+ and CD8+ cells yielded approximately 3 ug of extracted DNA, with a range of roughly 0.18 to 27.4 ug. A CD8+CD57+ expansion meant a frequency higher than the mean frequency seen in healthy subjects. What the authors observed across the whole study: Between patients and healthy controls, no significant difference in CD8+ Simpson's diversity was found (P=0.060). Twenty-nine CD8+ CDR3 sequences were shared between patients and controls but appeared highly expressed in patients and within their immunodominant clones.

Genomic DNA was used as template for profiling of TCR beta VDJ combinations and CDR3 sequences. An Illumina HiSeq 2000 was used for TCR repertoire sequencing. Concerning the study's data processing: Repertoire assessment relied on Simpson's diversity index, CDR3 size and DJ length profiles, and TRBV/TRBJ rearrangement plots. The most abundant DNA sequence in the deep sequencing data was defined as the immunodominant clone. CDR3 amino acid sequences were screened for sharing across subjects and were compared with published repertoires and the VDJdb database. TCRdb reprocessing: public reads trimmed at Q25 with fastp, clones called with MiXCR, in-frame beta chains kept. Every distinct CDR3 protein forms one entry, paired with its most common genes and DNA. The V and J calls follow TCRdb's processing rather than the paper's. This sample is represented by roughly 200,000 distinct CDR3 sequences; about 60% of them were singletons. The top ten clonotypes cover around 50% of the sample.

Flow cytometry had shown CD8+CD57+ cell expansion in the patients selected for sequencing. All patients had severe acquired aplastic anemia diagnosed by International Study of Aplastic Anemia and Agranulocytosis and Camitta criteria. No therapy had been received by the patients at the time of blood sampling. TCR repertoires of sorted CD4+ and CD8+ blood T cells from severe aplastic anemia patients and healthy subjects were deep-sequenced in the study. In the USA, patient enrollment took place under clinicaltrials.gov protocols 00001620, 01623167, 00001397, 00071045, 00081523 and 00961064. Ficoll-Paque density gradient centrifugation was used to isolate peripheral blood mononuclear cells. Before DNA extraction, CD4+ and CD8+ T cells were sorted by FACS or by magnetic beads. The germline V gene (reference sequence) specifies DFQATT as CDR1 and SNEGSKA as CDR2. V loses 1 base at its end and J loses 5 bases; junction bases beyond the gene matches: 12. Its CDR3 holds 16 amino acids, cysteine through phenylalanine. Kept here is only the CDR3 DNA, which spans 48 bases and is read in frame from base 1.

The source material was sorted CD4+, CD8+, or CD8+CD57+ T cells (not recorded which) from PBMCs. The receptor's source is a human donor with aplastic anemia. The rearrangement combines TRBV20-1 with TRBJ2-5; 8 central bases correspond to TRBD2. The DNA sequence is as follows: TGCAGTGCTAGAGTTGGTAGCGGGACCTTGCGGGAGACCCAGTACTTC. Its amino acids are CSARVGSGTLRETQYF.